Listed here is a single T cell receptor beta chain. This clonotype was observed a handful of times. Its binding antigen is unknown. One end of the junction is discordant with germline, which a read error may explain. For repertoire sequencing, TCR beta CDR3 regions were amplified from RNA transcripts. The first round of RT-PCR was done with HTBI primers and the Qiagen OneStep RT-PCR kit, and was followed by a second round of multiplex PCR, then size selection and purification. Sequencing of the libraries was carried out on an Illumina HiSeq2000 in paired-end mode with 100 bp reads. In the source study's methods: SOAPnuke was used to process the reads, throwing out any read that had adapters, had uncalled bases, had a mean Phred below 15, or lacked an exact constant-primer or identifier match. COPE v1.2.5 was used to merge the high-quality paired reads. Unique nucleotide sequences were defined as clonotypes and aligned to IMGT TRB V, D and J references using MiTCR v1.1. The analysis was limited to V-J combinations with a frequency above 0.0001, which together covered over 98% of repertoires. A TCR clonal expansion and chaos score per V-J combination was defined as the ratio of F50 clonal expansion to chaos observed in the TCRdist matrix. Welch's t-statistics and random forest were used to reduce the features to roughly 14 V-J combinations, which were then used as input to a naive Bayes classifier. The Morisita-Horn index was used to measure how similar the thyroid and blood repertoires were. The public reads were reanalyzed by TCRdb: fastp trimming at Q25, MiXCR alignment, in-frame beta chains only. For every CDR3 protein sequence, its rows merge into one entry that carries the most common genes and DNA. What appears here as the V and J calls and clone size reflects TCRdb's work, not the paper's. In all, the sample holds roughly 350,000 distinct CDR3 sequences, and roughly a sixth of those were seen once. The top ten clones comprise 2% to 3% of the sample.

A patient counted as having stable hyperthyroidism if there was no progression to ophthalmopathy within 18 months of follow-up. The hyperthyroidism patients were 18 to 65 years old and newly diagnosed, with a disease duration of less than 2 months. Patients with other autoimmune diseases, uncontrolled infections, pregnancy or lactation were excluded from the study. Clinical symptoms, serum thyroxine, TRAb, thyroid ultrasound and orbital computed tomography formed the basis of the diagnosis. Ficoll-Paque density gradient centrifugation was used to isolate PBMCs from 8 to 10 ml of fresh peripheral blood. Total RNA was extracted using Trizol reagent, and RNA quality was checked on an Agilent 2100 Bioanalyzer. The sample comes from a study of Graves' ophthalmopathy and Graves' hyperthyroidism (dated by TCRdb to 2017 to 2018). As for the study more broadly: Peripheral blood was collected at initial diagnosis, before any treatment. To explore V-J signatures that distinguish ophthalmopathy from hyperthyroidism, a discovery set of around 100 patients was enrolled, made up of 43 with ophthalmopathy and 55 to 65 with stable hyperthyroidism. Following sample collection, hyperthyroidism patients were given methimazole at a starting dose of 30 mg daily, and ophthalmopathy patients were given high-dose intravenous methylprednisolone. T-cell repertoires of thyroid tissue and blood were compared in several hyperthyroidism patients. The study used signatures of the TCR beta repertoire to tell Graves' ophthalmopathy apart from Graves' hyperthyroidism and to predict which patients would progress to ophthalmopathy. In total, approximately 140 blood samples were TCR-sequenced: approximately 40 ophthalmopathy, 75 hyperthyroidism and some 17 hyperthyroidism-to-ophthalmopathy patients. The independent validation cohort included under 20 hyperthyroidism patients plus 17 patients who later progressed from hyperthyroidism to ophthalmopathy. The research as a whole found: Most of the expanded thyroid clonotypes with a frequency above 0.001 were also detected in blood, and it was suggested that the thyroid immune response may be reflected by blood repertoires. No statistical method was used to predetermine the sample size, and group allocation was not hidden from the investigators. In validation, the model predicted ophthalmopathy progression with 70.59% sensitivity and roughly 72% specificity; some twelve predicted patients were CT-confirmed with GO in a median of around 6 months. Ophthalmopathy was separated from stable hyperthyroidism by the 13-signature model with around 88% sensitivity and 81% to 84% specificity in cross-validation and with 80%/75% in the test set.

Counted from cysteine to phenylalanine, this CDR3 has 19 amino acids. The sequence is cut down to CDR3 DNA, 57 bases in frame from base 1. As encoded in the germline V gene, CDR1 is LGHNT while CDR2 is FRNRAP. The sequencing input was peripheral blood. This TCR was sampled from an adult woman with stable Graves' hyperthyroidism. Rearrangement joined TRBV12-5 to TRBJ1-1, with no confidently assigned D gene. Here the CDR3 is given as CASGLWPQQISDQSIEAFF. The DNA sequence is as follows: TGTGCTAGCGGTTTATGGCCCCAACAGATATCAGACCAGAGTATTGAAGCTTTCTTT.